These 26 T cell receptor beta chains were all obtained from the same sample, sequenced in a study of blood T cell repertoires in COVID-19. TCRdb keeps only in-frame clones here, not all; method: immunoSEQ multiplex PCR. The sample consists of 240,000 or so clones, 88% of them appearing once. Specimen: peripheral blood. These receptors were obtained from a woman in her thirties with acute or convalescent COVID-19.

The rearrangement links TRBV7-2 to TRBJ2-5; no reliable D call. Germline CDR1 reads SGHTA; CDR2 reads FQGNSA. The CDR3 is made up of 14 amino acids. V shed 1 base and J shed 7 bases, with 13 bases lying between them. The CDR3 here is CASSLVSAVWTQYF. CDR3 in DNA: TGTGCCAGCAGCTTAGTATCCGCGGTGTGGACCCAGTACTTC.

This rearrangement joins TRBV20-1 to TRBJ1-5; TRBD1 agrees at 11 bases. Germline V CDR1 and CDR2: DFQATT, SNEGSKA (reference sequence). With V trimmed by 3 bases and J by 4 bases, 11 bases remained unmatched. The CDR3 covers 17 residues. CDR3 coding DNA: TGCAGTGCTAGTCCGGGACAGGGGGATTTTGGGAATCAGCCCCAGCATTTT. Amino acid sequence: CSASPGQGDFGNQPQHF.

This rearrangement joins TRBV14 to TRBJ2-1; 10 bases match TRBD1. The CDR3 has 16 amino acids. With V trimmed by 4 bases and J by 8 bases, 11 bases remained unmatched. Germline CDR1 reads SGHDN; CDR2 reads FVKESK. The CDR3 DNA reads TGTGCCAGCAGCCCAGAAGTGGGACAGGGGACACATGAGCAGTTCTTC. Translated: CASSPEVGQGTHEQFF.

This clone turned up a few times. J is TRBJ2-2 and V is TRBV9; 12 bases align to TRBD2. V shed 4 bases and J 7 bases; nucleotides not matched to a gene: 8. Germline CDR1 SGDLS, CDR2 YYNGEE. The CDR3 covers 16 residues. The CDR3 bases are TGTGCCAGCAGCCCTGGACTAGCGGGAACGGACGGGGAGCTGTTTTTT. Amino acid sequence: CASSPGLAGTDGELFF.

In DNA form, the CDR3 reads TGCGCCAGCAGCTTGGCTGTAGCGGGAGGCGGTACCGGGGAGCTGTTTTTT. It codes for CASSLAVAGGGTGELFF. V and J are TRBV5-1 and TRBJ2-2, with TRBD2 matching 10 bases. Germline V gene data show CDR1 as SGHRS and CDR2 as YFSETQ. The CDR3 totals 17 residues. The V and J ends lost 0 bases and 5 bases, in that order; junction bases with no gene match: 7.

CDR3 in amino acids: CAWSTRDSKETQYF. CDR3 in DNA: TGTGCCTGGAGTACCCGGGACAGCAAAGAGACCCAGTACTTC. This chain uses TRBV30 with TRBJ2-5; 7 nucleotides line up with TRBD1. V dropped 2 bases and J dropped 3; count of bases not matched to a gene: 6. The V gene's germline CDR1 is GTSNPN and CDR2 SVGIG (reference sequence). The CDR3 has 14 residues.

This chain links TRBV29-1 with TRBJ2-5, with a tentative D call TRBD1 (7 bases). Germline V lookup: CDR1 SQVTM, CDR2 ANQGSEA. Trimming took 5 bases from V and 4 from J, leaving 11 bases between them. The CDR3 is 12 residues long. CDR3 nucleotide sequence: TGCAGCGTTTATCAGGGGGGAGAGACCCAGTACTTC. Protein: CSVYQGGETQYF.

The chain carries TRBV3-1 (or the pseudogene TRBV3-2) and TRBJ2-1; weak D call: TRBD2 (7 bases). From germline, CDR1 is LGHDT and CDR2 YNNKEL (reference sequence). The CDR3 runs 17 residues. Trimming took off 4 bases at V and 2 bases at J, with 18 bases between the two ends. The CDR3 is CASSPRRGGDTYNEQFF. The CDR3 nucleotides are TGTGCCAGCAGCCCCCGAAGGGGGGGGGATACCTACAATGAGCAGTTCTTC.

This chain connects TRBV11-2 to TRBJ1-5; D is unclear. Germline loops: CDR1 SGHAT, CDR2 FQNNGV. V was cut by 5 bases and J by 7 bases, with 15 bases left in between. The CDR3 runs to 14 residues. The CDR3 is CASSTSHPSQPQHF. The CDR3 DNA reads TGTGCCAGCAGCACCTCCCATCCGAGCCAGCCCCAGCATTTT. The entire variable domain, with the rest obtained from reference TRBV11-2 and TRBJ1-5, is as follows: EAGVAQSPRYKIIEKRQSVAFWCNPISGHATLYWYQQILGQGPKLLIQFQNNGVVDDSQLPKDRFSAERLKGVDSTLKIQPAKLEDSAVYLCASSTSHPSQPQHFGDGTRLSIL.

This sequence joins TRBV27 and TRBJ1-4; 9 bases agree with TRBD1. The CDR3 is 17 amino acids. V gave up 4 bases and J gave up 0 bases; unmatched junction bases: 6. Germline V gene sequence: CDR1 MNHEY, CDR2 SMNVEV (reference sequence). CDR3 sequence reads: CASSSGQGIATNEKLFF. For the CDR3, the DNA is TGTGCCAGCAGTTCGGGACAGGGAATTGCAACTAATGAAAAACTGTTTTTT. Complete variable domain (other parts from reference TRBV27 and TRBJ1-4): EAQVTQNPRYLITVTGKKLTVTCSQNMNHEYMSWYRQDPGLGLRQIYYSMNVEVTDKGDVPEGYKVSRKEKRNFPLILESPSPNQTSLYFCASSSGQGIATNEKLFFGSGTQLSVL.

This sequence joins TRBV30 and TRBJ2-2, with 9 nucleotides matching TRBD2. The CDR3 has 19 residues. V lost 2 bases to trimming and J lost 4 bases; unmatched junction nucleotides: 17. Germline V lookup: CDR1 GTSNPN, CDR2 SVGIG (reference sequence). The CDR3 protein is CAWSTWGLAGPPLTGELFF. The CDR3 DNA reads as TGTGCCTGGAGTACCTGGGGGCTAGCGGGACCCCCGCTCACCGGGGAGCTGTTTTTT.

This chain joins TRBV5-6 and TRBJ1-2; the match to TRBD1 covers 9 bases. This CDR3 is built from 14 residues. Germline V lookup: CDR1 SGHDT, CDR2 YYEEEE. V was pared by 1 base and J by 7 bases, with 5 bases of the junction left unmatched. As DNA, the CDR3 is TGTGCCAGCAGCTTGTTGGGACAGGGATTTGGCTACACCTTC. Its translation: CASSLLGQGFGYTF.

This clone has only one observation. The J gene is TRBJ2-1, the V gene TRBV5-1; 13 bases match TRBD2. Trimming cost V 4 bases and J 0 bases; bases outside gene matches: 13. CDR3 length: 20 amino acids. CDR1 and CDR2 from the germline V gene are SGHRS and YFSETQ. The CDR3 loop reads CASSPWEGTSGISSYNEQFF. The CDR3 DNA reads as TGCGCCAGCAGCCCCTGGGAGGGGACTAGCGGGATCAGCTCCTACAATGAGCAGTTCTTC.

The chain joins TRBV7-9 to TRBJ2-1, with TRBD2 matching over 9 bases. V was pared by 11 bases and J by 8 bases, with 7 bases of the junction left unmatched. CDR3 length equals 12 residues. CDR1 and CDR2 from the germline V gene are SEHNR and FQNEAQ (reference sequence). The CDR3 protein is CAGAGGHYEQFF. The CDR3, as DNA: TGTGCCGGAGCGGGAGGCCATTATGAGCAGTTCTTC.

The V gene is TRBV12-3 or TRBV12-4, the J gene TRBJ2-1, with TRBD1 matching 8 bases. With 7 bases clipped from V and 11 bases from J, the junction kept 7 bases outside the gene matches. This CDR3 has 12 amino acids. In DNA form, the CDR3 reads TGTGCCAGCAAATACGGACAGGGAAAGCAGTTCTTC. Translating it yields CASKYGQGKQFF.

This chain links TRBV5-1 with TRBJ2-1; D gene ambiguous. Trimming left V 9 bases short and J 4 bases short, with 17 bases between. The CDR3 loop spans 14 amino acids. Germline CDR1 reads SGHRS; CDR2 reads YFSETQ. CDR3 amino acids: CATTLGGEYNEQFF. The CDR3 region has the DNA TGCGCCACCACCTTAGGTGGAGAGTACAATGAGCAGTTCTTC.

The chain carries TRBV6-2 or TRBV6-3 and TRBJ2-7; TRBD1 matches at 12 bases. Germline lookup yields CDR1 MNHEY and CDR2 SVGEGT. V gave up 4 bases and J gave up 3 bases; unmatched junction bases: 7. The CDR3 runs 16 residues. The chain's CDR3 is CASSLYRDRGLYEQYF. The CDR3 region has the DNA TGTGCCAGCAGTTTATACCGGGACAGGGGGCTCTACGAGCAGTACTTC.

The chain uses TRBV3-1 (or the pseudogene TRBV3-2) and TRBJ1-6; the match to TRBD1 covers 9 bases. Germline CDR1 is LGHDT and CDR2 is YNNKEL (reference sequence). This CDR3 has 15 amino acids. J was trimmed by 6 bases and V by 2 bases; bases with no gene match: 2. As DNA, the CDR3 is TGTGCCAGCAGCCAATCACAGGGGGCTAATTCACCCCTCCACTTT. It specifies CASSQSQGANSPLHF.

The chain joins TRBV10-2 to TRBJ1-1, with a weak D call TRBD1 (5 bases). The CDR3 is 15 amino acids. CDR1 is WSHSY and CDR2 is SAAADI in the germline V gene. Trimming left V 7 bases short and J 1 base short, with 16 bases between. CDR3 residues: CASIPGGAPNTEAFF. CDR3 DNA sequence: TGCGCCAGCATTCCGGGAGGGGCACCGAACACTGAAGCTTTCTTT.

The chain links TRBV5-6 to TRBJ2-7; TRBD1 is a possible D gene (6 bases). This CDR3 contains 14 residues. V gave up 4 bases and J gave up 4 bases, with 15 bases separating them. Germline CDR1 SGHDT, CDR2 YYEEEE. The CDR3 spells CASSARTEWYEQYF. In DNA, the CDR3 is TGTGCCAGCAGCGCCCGGACAGAATGGTACGAGCAGTACTTC. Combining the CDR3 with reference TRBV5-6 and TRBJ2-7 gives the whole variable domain DAGVTQSPTHLIKTRGQQVTLRCSPKSGHDTVSWYQQALGQGPQFIFQYYEEEERQRGNFPDRFSGHQFPNYSSELNVNALLLGDSALYLCASSARTEWYEQYFGPGTRLTVT.

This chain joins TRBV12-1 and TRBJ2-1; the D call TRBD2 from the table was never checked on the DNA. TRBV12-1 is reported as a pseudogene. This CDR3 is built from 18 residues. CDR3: CASHGGGEGLRGAIEQFF. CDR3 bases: TGTGCCAGCCACGGGGGCGGGGAGGGCTTGCGGGGTGCTATTGAGCAGTTCTTC.

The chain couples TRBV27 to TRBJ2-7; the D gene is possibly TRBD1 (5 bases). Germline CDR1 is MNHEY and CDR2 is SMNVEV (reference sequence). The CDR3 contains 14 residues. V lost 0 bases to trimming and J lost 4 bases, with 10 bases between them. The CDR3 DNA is TGTGCCAGCAGTTTATCAGGGGCCAGGTACGAGCAGTACTTC. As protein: CASSLSGARYEQYF.

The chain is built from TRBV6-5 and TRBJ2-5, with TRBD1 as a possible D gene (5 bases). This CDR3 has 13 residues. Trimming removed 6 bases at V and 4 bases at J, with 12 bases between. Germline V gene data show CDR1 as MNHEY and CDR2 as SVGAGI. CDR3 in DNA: TGTGCCAGCAGGCAGGGTTCCCCAGAGACCCAGTACTTC. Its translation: CASRQGSPETQYF.

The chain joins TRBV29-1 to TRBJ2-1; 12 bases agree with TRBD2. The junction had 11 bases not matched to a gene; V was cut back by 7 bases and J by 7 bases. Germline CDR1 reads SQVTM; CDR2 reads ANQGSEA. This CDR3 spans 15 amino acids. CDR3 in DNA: TGCAGCGCCAGACTAGCGGGGGCCCGTGGGAATGAGCAGTTCTTC. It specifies CSARLAGARGNEQFF.

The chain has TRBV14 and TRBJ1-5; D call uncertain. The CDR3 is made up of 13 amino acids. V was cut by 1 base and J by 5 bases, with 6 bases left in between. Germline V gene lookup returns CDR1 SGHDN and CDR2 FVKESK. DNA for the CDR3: TGTGCCAGCAGCCAAGCCCCTCATCAGCCCCAGCATTTT. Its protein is CASSQAPHQPQHF.

CDR3 DNA sequence: TGTGCCAGCAGTACGCCGAAGGGACAAGGGTTATACGAGCAGTACTTC. Amino acid sequence: CASSTPKGQGLYEQYF. This chain joins TRBV27 and TRBJ2-7; D perhaps matches TRBD1 (6 bases). The CDR3 is 16 amino acids. CDR1 is MNHEY, CDR2 SMNVEV, per germline (reference sequence). Trimming took 5 bases from V and 4 from J, leaving 21 bases between them.